This TCR beta chain was recovered during a study of blood T cell repertoires in COVID-19. Turning to the study itself: The United States, Italy and Spain were the sources of the acute and convalescent COVID-19 samples. T cells, B-cell-depleted T cells, or PBMCs supplied cDNA or gDNA.

The authors' processing: Reference gene primers were amplified, and this amplification served to estimate nucleated cell counts. TCRdb keeps only in-frame clones here, not all; method: immunoSEQ multiplex PCR. Clonal size and the V and J genes are those of that table, whereas D and trimming came from the DNA. This table has fewer than 500,000 clones, more than 75% appearing once. The CDR3 is 15 residues long. V lost 3 bases, J lost 4 bases, and 1 base stayed unmatched. Per the germline V gene, CDR1 is SEHNR and CDR2 is FQNEAQ (reference sequence). Sample: peripheral blood. The clonotype originates from a human donor with acute or convalescent COVID-19. The donor label of this sample is uncertain. The chain employs TRBV7-9 and TRBJ1-6; 9 nucleotides align to TRBD1. The CDR3 DNA reads as TGTGCCAGCAGCTTCGGGACAGGGTATAATTCACCCCTCCACTTT. It translates to CASSFGTGYNSPLHF.